The rows below give T cell receptor beta chains drawn from one sample of a study of T cells in Graves' hyperthyroidism and ophthalmopathy. MiXCR was run by TCRdb on the multiplex PCR reads, yielding one entry per CDR3 protein. The sample lists a few hundred thousand distinct CDR3 sequences, roughly 13% occurring once. What was sequenced was blood. The origin of the receptors is a woman between 18 and 29 years old with Graves' hyperthyroidism. Each CDR3 is given without its conserved first and last residue. The D gene is left open where the match is weak.

d_gene,j_gene,v_gene,len,CDR3aa
NA,TRBJ2-1,TRBV11-2,13,ASSSGLSARDEQF
NA,TRBJ2-2,TRBV10-3,21,AIPRVLVRQVAPGVHPTGELF
NA,TRBJ2-7,TRBV3-1,11,ASSHAPIAEQY
NA,TRBJ2-7,TRBV5-1,10,ASSLGQNEQY
TRBD1,TRBJ2-5,TRBV6-1,11,ASGPGGAETQY
NA,TRBJ2-1,TRBV3-1,11,ASSGRGIHEQF
NA,TRBJ2-1,TRBV5-6,14,ASSLSPPAAYNEQF
TRBD1,TRBJ1-5,TRBV5-5,13,ASTPGGGGSQPQH
TRBD2,TRBJ2-2,TRBV5-1,14,ASSLAAGAGTGELF
NA,TRBJ2-3,TRBV6-1,12,ASMRGGRGDTQY
NA,TRBJ1-2,TRBV24-1,11,ATSDGANYGYT
NA,TRBJ2-3,TRBV7-2,12,ASSYRIGTDTQY
TRBD2,TRBJ2-3,TRBV7-2,13,ASSTLAISTDTQY
TRBD1,TRBJ1-4,TRBV29-1,12,SVAEGTGYEKLF
NA,TRBJ2-1,TRBV6-1,11,ASSAGRNNEQF
NA,TRBJ2-7,TRBV11-2,12,ASSGGAQSYEQY
NA,TRBJ1-2,TRBV10-3,11,ATRREGLSGYT